The 24 T cell receptor beta chains given below trace back to one sample, sequenced in a study of beta chain features in type 1 diabetes. As every portion of the isolated RNA was reverse transcribed, the sequencing read expressed TCRB transcripts. Assay: immunoSEQ multiplex PCR; the TCRdb copy retains only in-frame clones and omits some. Here the sample spans almost 350,000 clones, less than 20% being singletons. The sequenced sample was naive CD4+ T cells from blood. The origin of the receptors is a woman between 18 and 29 years old in good health.

This clone showed up just a few times. The chain joins TRBV4-1 to TRBJ2-7; a possible D gene is TRBD1 (6 bases). V lost 0 bases, J lost 3 bases, and 15 bases lay in between. Germline CDR1 MGHRA, CDR2 YSYEKL. The length of the CDR3 is 16 residues. This chain's CDR3 is CASSQDIARTDYEQYF. The CDR3 DNA sequence: TGCGCCAGCAGCCAAGATATCGCGAGGACAGACTACGAGCAGTACTTC.

The sample holds a few counts of this clone. The rearrangement joins TRBV15 to TRBJ2-7, with D perhaps matching TRBD2 (5 bases). CDR3 length equals 14 residues. The germline V and J ends were trimmed by 1 base and 2 bases, with 9 bases remaining between them. Germline CDR1 reads LNHNV; CDR2 reads YYDKDF (reference sequence). DNA of the CDR3: TGTGCCACCAGCAGAGGGACTCATACCTACGAGCAGTACTTC. It yields the protein CATSRGTHTYEQYF.

Here the CDR3 reads CAWTGQYGYTF. In DNA, the CDR3 is TGTGCCTGGACAGGCCAATATGGCTACACCTTC. The rearrangement links TRBV30 to TRBJ1-2; D not resolved. Per the germline V gene, CDR1 is GTSNPN and CDR2 is SVGIG (reference sequence). This CDR3 has 11 amino acids. With 4 bases removed from V and 5 bases from J, the gap between germline ends came to 8 bases.

This clone was detected only once. The V and J genes are TRBV7-2 and TRBJ2-3, with 14 bases identical to TRBD2. The V gene end was trimmed by 4 bases and the J gene end by 6 bases; junction bases not matched to a gene: 6. The CDR3 loop spans 16 amino acids. CDR1 SGHTA and CDR2 FQGNSA come from the germline V gene. The CDR3 DNA reads TGTGCCAGCAGCTCTGGACTAGCGGGGGGCCGGGATACGCAGTATTTT. This encodes CASSSGLAGGRDTQYF.

This clone was counted only a few times. The chain is built from TRBV4-1 and TRBJ2-3; 8 positions match TRBD2. Losses at the gene ends were 5 bases for V and 4 bases for J; bases not matched to a gene: 8. The CDR3 extends over 15 amino acids. Per the germline V gene, CDR1 is MGHRA and CDR2 is YSYEKL. CDR3 sequence: CASSGRLAGSDTQYF. CDR3 DNA sequence: TGCGCCAGCAGCGGCCGGTTAGCGGGGTCAGATACGCAGTATTTT.

The table lists this clone with a few counts. The J gene is TRBJ2-3, the V gene TRBV30; 10 positions agree with TRBD2. The CDR3 totals 14 residues. Losses at the gene ends were 8 bases for V and 5 bases for J; bases not matched to a gene: 10. CDR1 GTSNPN and CDR2 SVGIG come from the germline V gene (reference sequence). CDR3 coding DNA: TGTGCCGCGCGGAGAGCGGGAGGGATAGATACGCAGTATTTT. Translation gives CAARRAGGIDTQYF.

In this sample, this clone turned up a few times. The chain joins TRBV5-4 to TRBJ2-1, with 10 bases identical to TRBD2. The V gene end was trimmed by 3 bases and the J gene end by 6 bases; junction bases not matched to a gene: 6. Looked up from germline, CDR1 is SGHNT and CDR2 is YYREEE (reference sequence). The CDR3 contains 15 residues. CDR3 sequence reads: CASSSSGGAPNEQFF. In DNA, the CDR3 is TGTGCCAGCAGCTCGAGCGGGGGGGCCCCCAATGAGCAGTTCTTC.

The chain couples TRBV5-6 to TRBJ1-1, with D hard to call. V shed 5 bases and J shed 1 base, with 24 bases lying between them. Germline values: CDR1 SGHDT, CDR2 YYEEEE. The CDR3 is 18 residues long. The CDR3 DNA sequence: TGTGCCAGCAGGGGTCTCGGGAGTGGAAACGAGGGGAACACTGAAGCTTTCTTT. The encoded protein is CASRGLGSGNEGNTEAFF.

The rearrangement uses TRBV29-1 and TRBJ2-1, with 10 bases fitting TRBD2. CDR1 SQVTM and CDR2 ANQGSEA come from the germline V gene. The CDR3 covers 15 residues. The V and J ends lost 4 bases and 4 bases, in that order; junction bases with no gene match: 7. The CDR3 nucleotides are TGCAGCGTTGTAGGCGGACTAGCGGTATACAATGAGCAGTTCTTC. Translating it yields CSVVGGLAVYNEQFF.

This clone was counted only a few times. This sequence joins TRBV4-3 and TRBJ2-7, with a possible D match to TRBD1 (5 bases). Germline CDR1 LGHNA, CDR2 YSLEER. The CDR3 sequence is 14 residues long. V was shortened by 0 bases and J by 2 bases, with 8 bases between the two germline ends. Here the CDR3 reads CASSQDQGTYEQYF. CDR3 nucleotide sequence: TGCGCCAGCAGCCAAGATCAGGGAACCTACGAGCAGTACTTC.

In the case of this clone: The same CDR3 is also encoded by other DNA sequences in this sample. The chain links TRBV20-1 to TRBJ1-1; no reliable D call. With 5 bases removed from V and 1 base from J, the gap between germline ends came to 5 bases. Germline CDR1 and CDR2: DFQATT and SNEGSKA (reference sequence). CDR3 length: 11 residues. This chain's CDR3 is CSAAGNTEAFF. The CDR3 DNA reads TGCAGTGCTGCAGGGAACACTGAAGCTTTCTTT.

The V call is TRBV30, the J call TRBJ1-2; tentative D call: TRBD1 (5 bases). The CDR3 length is 14 residues. The V gene's germline CDR1 is GTSNPN and CDR2 SVGIG (reference sequence). V lost 6 bases to trimming and J lost 3 bases, with 17 bases between them. CDR3 amino acids: CACPKVTEYYGYTF. The CDR3 nucleotides are TGTGCCTGTCCGAAGGTGACAGAGTACTATGGCTACACCTTC.

This clone appeared a few times. V usage is TRBV9 and J usage is TRBJ2-1; TRBD2 aligns across 9 bases. There are 14 residues in the CDR3. The germline V gene encodes CDR1 SGDLS and CDR2 YYNGEE. The junction had 3 bases not matched to a gene; V was cut back by 7 bases and J by 1 base. CDR3 loop: CASGGGGSYNEQFF. The CDR3, as DNA: TGTGCCAGCGGCGGGGGGGGGTCCTACAATGAGCAGTTCTTC.

V is TRBV11-2 and J is TRBJ2-3; TRBD2 might be the D (6 bases). Germline-derived CDR1 and CDR2 are SGHAT and FQNNGV. The CDR3 spans 15 residues. Trimming took 1 base from V and 0 from J, leaving 8 bases between them. In nucleotides, the CDR3 is TGTGCCAGCAGCTTAGGTAGCGGAAGCACAGATACGCAGTATTTT. Protein product: CASSLGSGSTDTQYF.

This clone showed up just a few times. The V and J genes are TRBV5-1 and TRBJ2-3; a weak D match, TRBD2 (5 bases). Trimming stripped 4 bases from V and 3 bases from J, with 6 bases between. The CDR3 totals 12 residues. Germline CDR1 is SGHRS and CDR2 is YFSETQ. CDR3 residues: CASSRGTDTQYF. The CDR3 DNA is TGCGCCAGCAGCCGGGGTACAGATACGCAGTATTTT.

Worth noting for this clone: At the DNA level, this CDR3 is encoded by other sequences in the same sample as well. V and J are TRBV9 and TRBJ2-5; no firm D call. The CDR3 is made up of 13 amino acids. V was shortened by 0 bases and J by 3 bases, with 6 bases between the two germline ends. Germline values: CDR1 SGDLS, CDR2 YYNGEE. In nucleotides, the CDR3 is TGTGCCAGCAGCGTAGGAGGAGAAGAGACCCAGTACTTC. Encoded protein: CASSVGGEETQYF.

The chain joins TRBV2 to TRBJ2-5, with D tentatively TRBD2 (5 bases). With 7 bases removed from V and 1 base from J, the gap between germline ends came to 10 bases. The germline V gene has CDR1 SNHLY and CDR2 FYNNEI. The CDR3 is 13 residues long. CDR3 nucleotide sequence: TGTGCCAGCATCCAGGAGGTCCAAGAGACCCAGTACTTC. Residues: CASIQEVQETQYF.

The V and J genes are TRBV18 and TRBJ2-4; 9 bases line up with TRBD1. This CDR3 contains 14 residues. Germline values: CDR1 KGHSH, CDR2 LQKENI. V lost 3 bases to trimming and J lost 9 bases; unmatched junction nucleotides: 6. The CDR3 DNA reads as TGTGCCAGCTCACCGAGGGACAGGGAGGGCATTCAGTACTTC. Translating it yields CASSPRDREGIQYF.

The sample holds a few counts of this clone. The chain is built from TRBV30 and TRBJ1-1; 7 bases align to TRBD1. This CDR3 spans 10 amino acids. Per germline, CDR1 GTSNPN and CDR2 SVGIG (reference sequence). The CDR3 region is CATGYTEAFF. CDR3 sequence (DNA): TGTGCGACAGGGTATACTGAAGCTTTCTTT.

The chain carries TRBV29-1 and TRBJ2-7, with 9 bases aligning to TRBD2. The length of the CDR3 is 13 residues. After removal of 1 base from V and 4 bases from J, the junction contained 2 bases not matched to a gene. Germline CDR1 is SQVTM and CDR2 is ANQGSEA. The CDR3 reads CSVEVSGSYEQYF. Written as DNA, the CDR3 is TGCAGCGTTGAAGTTAGCGGGAGTTACGAGCAGTACTTC.

This chain connects TRBV30 to TRBJ1-3; TRBD1 might be the D (5 bases). The CDR3 is 13 residues long. Trimming left V 5 bases short and J 4 bases short, with 12 bases between. Germline V gene sequence: CDR1 GTSNPN, CDR2 SVGIG (reference sequence). The CDR3 DNA reads as TGTGCCTGGGGGAGGGACCTCGGAAACACCATATATTTT. It is translated as CAWGRDLGNTIYF.

In its sample, this clone was seen a few times. The V call is TRBV6-6, the J call TRBJ1-2, with TRBD1 matching 8 bases. Trimming removed 6 bases from V and 4 bases from J; junction bases left unmatched: 7. This CDR3 region has 14 residues. CDR1 and CDR2 from the germline V gene are MNHNY and SVGAGI (reference sequence). The CDR3: CASSDRGEVYGYTF. The CDR3 DNA follows: TGTGCCAGCAGCGACAGGGGCGAGGTCTATGGCTACACCTTC.

The table lists this clone with a few counts. Within the sample, other DNA sequences also encode this same CDR3. The chain is built from TRBV6-5 and TRBJ2-7; TRBD2 matches at 8 bases. Germline assignment: CDR1 MNHEY and CDR2 SVGAGI. The V and J ends lost 0 bases and 2 bases, in that order; junction bases with no gene match: 3. This CDR3 has 15 amino acids. CDR3 loop: CASSYSTSGTYEQYF. DNA of the CDR3: TGTGCCAGCAGTTACTCTACTAGCGGTACCTACGAGCAGTACTTC.

This clone was seen once. This sequence joins TRBV2 and TRBJ1-5; a possible D gene is TRBD1 (5 bases). The CDR3 consists of 14 residues. Germline-derived CDR1 and CDR2 are SNHLY and FYNNEI. Trimming left V 7 bases short and J 5 bases short, with 15 bases between. The CDR3 loop is CASMREGNDQPQHF. As DNA, the CDR3 is TGTGCCAGCATGAGGGAGGGGAACGATCAGCCCCAGCATTTT.